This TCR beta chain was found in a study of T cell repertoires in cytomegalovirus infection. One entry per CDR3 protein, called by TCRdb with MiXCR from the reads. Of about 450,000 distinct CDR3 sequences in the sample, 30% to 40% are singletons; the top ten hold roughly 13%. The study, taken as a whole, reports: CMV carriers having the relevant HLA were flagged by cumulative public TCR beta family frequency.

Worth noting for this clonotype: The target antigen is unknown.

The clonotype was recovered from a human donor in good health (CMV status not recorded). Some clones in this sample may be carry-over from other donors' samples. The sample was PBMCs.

The CDR3 DNA reads TGTGCCACCAGCAGAGACAGGGGAAGCACTGAAGCTTTCTTT. Protein: CATSRDRGSTEAFF. V usage is TRBV15 and J usage is TRBJ1-1, with a possible D match to TRBD1 (6 bases). V was pared by 0 bases and J by 4 bases, with 9 bases between. In germline, CDR1 is LNHNV, CDR2 YYDKDF (reference sequence). The CDR3 covers 14 residues.